A single T cell receptor beta chain is shown here with its context. This receptor's antigen is unknown. No clone much larger than this one lies a single base away; base qualities are absent. The data originate from a study of T cells in localized non-small cell lung cancer (dated by TCRdb to 2020 to 2022). Regarding the complete study: Comparing tumors with uninvolved tumor-adjacent lungs, the study looked at the T cell repertoires of 236 patients with early-stage NSCLC. The cohort comprised under 250 treatment-naïve NSCLC patients with resected, localized lung tumors. The mean age of the NSCLC patients was about 64 years, with 130 or so men and 95 to 110 women.

At diagnosis, peripheral blood, uninvolved tumor-adjacent lung and tumor were collected and stored as a combination of fresh-frozen and FFPE material. For TCR repertoire profiling, the blood samples were analyzed as peripheral blood mononuclear cells. Overall results and qualifications from the work: Longer overall survival was associated with higher T cell density in blood, whereas shorter survival was associated with higher clonality in adjacent lung. A median of approximately 55 of the top 100 tumor clones were detected in paired uninvolved adjacent lung, and approximately 28 of these tumor clones were also found among the top 100 clones of the paired uninvolved adjacent lung. Uninvolved tumor-adjacent lung showed the highest T cell clonality, higher than tumor, which suggests more focused antigenic responses in the adjacent lung. Because the study design was exploratory, TCR variables were selected using unadjusted p-values without false-discovery rate correction. Because multi-region sequencing of the tumors was not done, intratumor heterogeneity could not be ruled out.

TCR beta CDR3 regions were sequenced from DNA using the immunoSEQ Assay. The original methods were these. T cell density was computed as TCR beta template counts normalized to usable DNA estimated by amplifying housekeeping genes. The preseqR package was used to estimate richness by extrapolating to 400,000 templates for PBMC samples and to 120,000 templates for tissue samples. Clonality was calculated as one minus Pielou's evenness. Tissue-enriched TCRs were identified by differential abundance testing using productive amino-acid clonotypes, minimum total count 5 and alpha 0.1. Repertoire overlap between compartments was quantified with the Jaccard Index and Morisita Overlap Index. GLIPH grouped TCR beta CDR3s together with public tetramer-defined viral CDR3s, and a viral motif had to include at least three viral sequences and also show V-gene enrichment. This immuneACCESS table, as held by TCRdb, lists in-frame sequences with V and J called but not all clones. Of the missing ones, under half trace to an unresolved V gene in checked studies; the others have no known cause. The DNA was the basis for D and trimming; V, J and clone size are from that table. This sample holds around 96,000 clones; approximately 90% were observed only once. Clones ranked in the top ten supply approximately 4% of the sample.

The sequence was obtained from a woman aged 40-70 years with stage II squamous cell lung carcinoma. Specimen: PBMCs, collected before any cancer treatment.

The CDR3 reads CASSGNTEAFF. The nucleotides are TGTGCCAGCAGCGGGAACACTGAAGCTTTCTTT. The chain links TRBV5-6 with TRBJ1-1, with no confident D gene call. V lost 4 bases and J lost 1 base; the stretch between them is 2 bases long. The CDR1 and CDR2 encoded by the germline V gene are SGHDT and YYEEEE. The CDR3, cysteine through phenylalanine, is 11 amino acids long. Just CDR3 DNA is preserved here, 33 bases in frame from base 1.